The sequence of this T cell receptor beta chain was determined in a study of control samples from healthy donors and cancer patients. The method was immunoSEQ multiplex PCR; TCRdb's version includes in-frame clones alone and lacks a portion of them. The data show some 130,000 clones, roughly 90% seen once. The CDR3 contains 17 residues. Per germline, CDR1 KGHSH and CDR2 LQKENI. V dropped 2 bases and J dropped 0 bases, with 16 bases sitting between them. The clonotype originates from a man aged 18 to 30 in good health. What was sequenced was blood. The genes are TRBV18 and TRBJ2-5; D is perhaps TRBD1 or TRBD2 (5 bases each). The CDR3 DNA sequence: TGTGCCAGCTCACCATTTGAGGGGCAGAAGTACCAAGAGACCCAGTACTTC. This gives the protein CASSPFEGQKYQETQYF.